These 18 T cell receptor beta chains were all obtained from the same sample, sequenced in a study of blood T cell repertoires in COVID-19. Produced via immunoSEQ multiplex PCR; TCRdb's table is partial and in-frame only. The table shows over 150,000 clones, with approximately 90% occurring only once. What was sequenced was peripheral blood. These receptors originate from a man between 50 and 59 years old with acute or convalescent COVID-19.

The chain links TRBV18 to TRBJ1-6, with D possibly TRBD1 on 5 matching bases. This CDR3 has 14 residues. Germline CDR1 and CDR2: KGHSH and LQKENI. The V and J ends lost 1 base and 7 bases respectively, with 8 bases between them. CDR3 protein: CASSPRQINSPLHF. The CDR3 nucleotides read TGTGCCAGCTCACCACGACAGATCAATTCACCCCTCCACTTT.

The gene calls are TRBV7-3 and TRBJ1-1; TRBD1 might be the D (5 bases). CDR3 size: 13 residues. CDR1 is SGHTA and CDR2 is FQGTGA in the germline V gene. Deletions cut 3 bases from V and 3 bases from J, with 8 bases between. The CDR3 nucleotides read TGTGCCAGCAGCTTGCCAGGGCACACTGAAGCTTTCTTT. Amino acids: CASSLPGHTEAFF.

This CDR3 is CAISPEVFGSGYTF. The CDR3 nucleotides read TGTGCCATCTCCCCTGAGGTTTTCGGGAGTGGCTACACCTTC. V usage is TRBV10-3 and J usage is TRBJ1-2; no clear D gene. The CDR3 runs to 14 residues. In germline, CDR1 is ENHRY, CDR2 SYGVKD. Trimming left V 8 bases short and J 7 bases short, with 20 bases between.

CDR3 sequence reads: CASSNPWLAGGLTDTQYF. CDR3 nucleotide sequence: TGTGCCAGCAGTAACCCCTGGTTAGCGGGGGGGCTTACAGATACGCAGTATTTT. The chain has TRBV11-2 and TRBJ2-3, with 11 bases matching TRBD2. This CDR3 is 18 amino acids long. The V gene end was trimmed by 6 bases and the J gene end by 3 bases; junction bases not matched to a gene: 14. CDR1 is SGHAT and CDR2 is FQNNGV in the germline V gene. The variable domain in full, with the rest retrieved from reference TRBV11-2 and TRBJ2-3, is EAGVAQSPRYKIIEKRQSVAFWCNPISGHATLYWYQQILGQGPKLLIQFQNNGVVDDSQLPKDRFSAERLKGVDSTLKIQPAKLEDSAVYLCASSNPWLAGGLTDTQYFGPGTRLTVL.

This chain connects TRBV10-3 to TRBJ1-6, with 9 bases fitting TRBD1. The CDR3 contains 14 residues. Germline CDR1 ENHRY, CDR2 SYGVKD. V trimming: 6 bases; J trimming: 7 bases; junction bases outside the gene matches: 4. The CDR3 sequence is CAISGTGRNSPLHF. CDR3 DNA: TGTGCCATCAGCGGGACAGGGCGCAATTCACCCCTCCACTTT.

The gene calls are TRBV4-1 and TRBJ2-7; D uncertain. The CDR3 sequence is 14 residues long. The V end lost 0 bases, the J end lost 2 bases, and 8 bases lay between the germline ends. The germline gives CDR1 MGHRA, CDR2 YSYEKL. DNA of the CDR3: TGCGCCAGCAGCCAAGAATTCGGTACCTACGAGCAGTACGTC. Translated, it gives CASSQEFGTYEQYV.

The rearrangement uses TRBV3-1 (or the pseudogene TRBV3-2) and TRBJ2-2; 8 nucleotides align to TRBD1. The trim removed 0 bases at V and 5 bases at J, leaving 8 bases unmatched. Germline assignment: CDR1 LGHDT and CDR2 YNNKEL (reference sequence). The CDR3 spans 17 residues. DNA for the CDR3: TGTGCCAGCAGCCAAGAATGGACAGGGAATAGTACCGGGGAGCTGTTTTTT. It specifies CASSQEWTGNSTGELFF.

The chain couples TRBV29-1 to TRBJ1-6, with 7 bases aligning to TRBD1. The CDR3 has 15 amino acids. Germline CDR1 SQVTM, CDR2 ANQGSEA. The junction had 4 bases not matched to a gene; V was cut back by 5 bases and J by 0 bases. The CDR3 loop reads CSVRWDSSYNSPLHF. In nucleotides, the CDR3 is TGCAGCGTTCGCTGGGACAGCTCCTATAATTCACCCCTCCACTTT.

The V call is TRBV5-1, the J call TRBJ1-3, with D perhaps TRBD1 (5 bases). This CDR3 region has 14 residues. Per germline, CDR1 SGHRS and CDR2 YFSETQ. V was shortened by 4 bases and J by 7 bases, with 15 bases between the two germline ends. The CDR3 DNA follows: TGCGCCAGCAGCCAGGGAGGGGTTTGGAACACCATATATTTT. Translation gives CASSQGGVWNTIYF.

This clone was counted a single time. This chain links TRBV5-1 with TRBJ1-1; D remains ambiguous. The V gene's germline CDR1 is SGHRS and CDR2 YFSETQ. There are 13 residues in the CDR3. V was pared by 4 bases and J by 7 bases, with 14 bases between. The CDR3 bases are TGCGCCAGCAGCCCTGGTTTCGGGTTTGAAGCTTTCTTT. Amino acid sequence: CASSPGFGFEAFF.

The chain carries TRBV3-1 (or the pseudogene TRBV3-2) and TRBJ2-7; 12 nucleotides agree with TRBD2. CDR3 size: 15 residues. The germline V gene has CDR1 LGHDT and CDR2 YNNKEL (reference sequence). Trimming cost V 5 bases and J 4 bases; bases outside gene matches: 6. The CDR3 is CASSTGTSGPYEQYF. As DNA, the CDR3 is TGTGCCAGCAGCACTGGGACTAGCGGGCCGTACGAGCAGTACTTC.

The rearrangement links TRBV28 to TRBJ1-4; D unresolved. The CDR3 covers 13 residues. Looked up from germline, CDR1 is MDHEN and CDR2 is SYDVKM. Between the trimmed V and J ends, which lost 2 bases and 8 bases, there was a span of 9 bases. The CDR3 nucleotides read TGTGCCAGCAGTTTACCAAGACTGGAAAAACTGTTTTTT. Amino acids: CASSLPRLEKLFF.

V gene TRBV27 combines with J gene TRBJ1-1, with 7 bases lining up with TRBD1. J lost 1 base, V lost 6 bases, and 2 bases had no gene match. The CDR3 extends over 13 amino acids. Germline lookup yields CDR1 MNHEY and CDR2 SMNVEV (reference sequence). CDR3 DNA sequence: TGTGCCAGCAGGGGGACAGCGAACACTGAAGCTTTCTTT. Translation gives CASRGTANTEAFF.

The chain couples TRBV7-9 to TRBJ1-5; a weak D match, TRBD1 (5 bases). Looked up from germline, CDR1 is SEHNR and CDR2 is FQNEAQ (reference sequence). CDR3 length: 16 residues. Deletions cut 5 bases from V and 6 bases from J, with 20 bases between. This CDR3 reads CASSLIRQGEIQPQHF. CDR3 nucleotides: TGTGCCAGCAGCCTCATCAGGCAGGGTGAGATTCAGCCCCAGCATTTT.

The count of this clone is one. The chain recombines TRBV14 with TRBJ2-2; 9 bases map to TRBD1. Germline V gene lookup returns CDR1 SGHDN and CDR2 FVKESK. The CDR3 sequence is 14 residues long. J was trimmed by 14 bases and V by 4 bases; bases with no gene match: 11. This CDR3 reads CASSPWVGQGELFF. The CDR3 DNA reads TGTGCCAGCAGCCCCTGGGTGGGACAGGGTGAACTGTTTTTT.

The V call is TRBV19, the J call TRBJ1-5; D is undetermined. V shed 8 bases and J shed 1 base, with 9 bases lying between them. Germline CDR1 LNHDA, CDR2 SQIVND (reference sequence). This CDR3 comprises 13 residues. The CDR3 protein is CASGKRSNQPQHF. As DNA, the CDR3 is TGTGCCAGTGGGAAGCGGAGCAATCAGCCCCAGCATTTT.

V is TRBV4-2 and J is TRBJ2-1, with 10 positions matching TRBD1. V gave up 3 bases and J gave up 5 bases; unmatched junction bases: 10. This CDR3 has 17 amino acids. Germline assignment: CDR1 LGHNA and CDR2 YNFKEQ. The CDR3 loop is CASSHKTGTGVNNEQFF. CDR3 bases: TGTGCCAGCAGCCATAAAACCGGGACAGGGGTCAACAATGAGCAGTTCTTC.

This chain uses TRBV2 with TRBJ2-5, with a possible D match to TRBD2 (5 bases). This CDR3 comprises 14 residues. The V end was cut by 6 bases, the J end by 2 bases, with 13 bases between. The germline gives CDR1 SNHLY, CDR2 FYNNEI. The CDR3 nucleotides are TGTGCCAGCAGACCCCAGCGGACTCAAGAGACCCAGTACTTC. The encoded protein is CASRPQRTQETQYF. Complete variable domain (other parts from reference TRBV2 and TRBJ2-5): EPEVTQTPSHQVTQMGQEVILRCVPISNHLYFYWYRQILGQKVEFLVSFYNNEISEKSEIFDDQFSVERPDGSNFTLKIRSTKLEDSAMYFCASRPQRTQETQYFGPGTRLLVL.